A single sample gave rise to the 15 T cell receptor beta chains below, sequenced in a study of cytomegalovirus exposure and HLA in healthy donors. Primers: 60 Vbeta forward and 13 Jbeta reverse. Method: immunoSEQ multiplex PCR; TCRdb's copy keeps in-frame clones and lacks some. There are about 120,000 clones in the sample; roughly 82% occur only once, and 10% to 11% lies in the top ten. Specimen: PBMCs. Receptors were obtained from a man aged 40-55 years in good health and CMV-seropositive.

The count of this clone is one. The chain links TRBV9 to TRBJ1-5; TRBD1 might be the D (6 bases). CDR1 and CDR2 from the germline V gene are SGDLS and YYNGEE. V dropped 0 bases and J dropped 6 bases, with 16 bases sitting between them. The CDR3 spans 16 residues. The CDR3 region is CASSVGGGGDGQPQHF. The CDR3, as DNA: TGTGCCAGCAGCGTAGGGGGGGGCGGGGACGGTCAGCCCCAGCATTTT.

This CDR3 is CASSLAGNEQFF. The CDR3 nucleotides are TGTGCCAGCAGCCTCGCAGGGAATGAGCAGTTCTTC. The chain links TRBV11-3 to TRBJ2-1; perhaps TRBD1 as D (5 bases). The V and J ends lost 5 bases and 7 bases respectively, with 9 bases between them. CDR1 is SGHNT, CDR2 YENEEA, per germline. This CDR3 has 12 amino acids.

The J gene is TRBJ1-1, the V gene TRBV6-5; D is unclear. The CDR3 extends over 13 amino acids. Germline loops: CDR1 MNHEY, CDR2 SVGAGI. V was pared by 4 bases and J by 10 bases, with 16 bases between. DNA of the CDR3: TGTGCCAGCAGTTCTTGGGCGGGCAGGTCAGCTTTCTTT. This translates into CASSSWAGRSAFF.

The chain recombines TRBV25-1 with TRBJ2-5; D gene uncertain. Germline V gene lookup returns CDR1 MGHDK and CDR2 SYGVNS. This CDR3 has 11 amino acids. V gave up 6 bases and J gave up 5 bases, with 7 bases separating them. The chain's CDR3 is CASRRAETQYF. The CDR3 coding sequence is TGTGCCAGCAGACGTGCGGAGACCCAGTACTTC.

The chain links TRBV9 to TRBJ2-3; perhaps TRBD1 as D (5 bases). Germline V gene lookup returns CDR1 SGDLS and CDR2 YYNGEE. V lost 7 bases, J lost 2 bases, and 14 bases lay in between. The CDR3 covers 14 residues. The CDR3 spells CASGPRVSTDTQYF. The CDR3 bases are TGTGCCAGCGGCCCCAGGGTATCCACAGATACGCAGTATTTT.

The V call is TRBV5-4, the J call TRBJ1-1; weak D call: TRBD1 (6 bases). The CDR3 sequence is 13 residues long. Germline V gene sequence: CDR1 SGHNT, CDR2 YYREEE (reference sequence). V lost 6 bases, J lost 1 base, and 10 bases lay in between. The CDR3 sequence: CASTQQGNTEAFF. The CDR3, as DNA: TGTGCCAGCACTCAACAGGGGAACACTGAAGCTTTCTTT.

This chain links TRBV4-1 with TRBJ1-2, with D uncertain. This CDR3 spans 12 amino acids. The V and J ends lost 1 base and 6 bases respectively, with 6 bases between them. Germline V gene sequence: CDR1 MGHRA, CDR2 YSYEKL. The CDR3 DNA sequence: TGCGCCAGCAGCCAAGGGCGGGATGGCTACACCTTC. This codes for CASSQGRDGYTF.

The CDR3 is CAISDTDQPQHF. CDR3 coding DNA: TGTGCCATCAGTGACACAGATCAGCCCCAGCATTTT. The rearrangement links TRBV10-3 to TRBJ1-5; no clear D. Germline CDR1 reads ENHRY; CDR2 reads SYGVKD. V lost 3 bases, J lost 5 bases, and 5 bases lay in between. This CDR3 contains 12 residues.

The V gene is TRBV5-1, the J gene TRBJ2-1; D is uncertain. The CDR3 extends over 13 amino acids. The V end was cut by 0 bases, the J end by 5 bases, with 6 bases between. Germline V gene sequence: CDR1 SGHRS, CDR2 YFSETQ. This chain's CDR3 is CASSLVPDNEQFF. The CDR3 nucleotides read TGCGCCAGCAGCTTGGTTCCGGACAATGAGCAGTTCTTC.

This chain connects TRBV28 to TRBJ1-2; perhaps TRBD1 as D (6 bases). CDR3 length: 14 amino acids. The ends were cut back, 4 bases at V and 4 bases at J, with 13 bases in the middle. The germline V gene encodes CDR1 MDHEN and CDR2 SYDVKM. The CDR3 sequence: CASSSRGRTYGYTF. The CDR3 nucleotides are TGTGCCAGCAGTTCGCGGGGGCGCACCTATGGCTACACCTTC.

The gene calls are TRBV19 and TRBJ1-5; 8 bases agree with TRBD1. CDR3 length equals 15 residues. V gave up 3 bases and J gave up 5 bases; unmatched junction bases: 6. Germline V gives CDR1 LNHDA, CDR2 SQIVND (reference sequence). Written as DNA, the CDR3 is TGTGCCAGTAGTATCGACGGACAGGGTCATCAGCCCCAGCATTTT. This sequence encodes CASSIDGQGHQPQHF.

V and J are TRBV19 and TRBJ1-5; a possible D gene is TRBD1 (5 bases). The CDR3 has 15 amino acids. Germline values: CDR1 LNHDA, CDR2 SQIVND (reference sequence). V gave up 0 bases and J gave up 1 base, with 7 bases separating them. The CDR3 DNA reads TGTGCCAGTAGTATAGACAGGGCGAGCAATCAGCCCCAGCATTTT. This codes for CASSIDRASNQPQHF.

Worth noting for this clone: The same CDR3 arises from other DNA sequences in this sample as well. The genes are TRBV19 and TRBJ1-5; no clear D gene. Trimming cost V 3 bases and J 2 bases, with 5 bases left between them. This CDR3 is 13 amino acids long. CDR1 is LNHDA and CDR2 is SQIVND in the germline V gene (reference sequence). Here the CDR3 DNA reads TGTGCCAGTAGTATCCGAGGCAATCAGCCCCAGCATTTT. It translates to CASSIRGNQPQHF.

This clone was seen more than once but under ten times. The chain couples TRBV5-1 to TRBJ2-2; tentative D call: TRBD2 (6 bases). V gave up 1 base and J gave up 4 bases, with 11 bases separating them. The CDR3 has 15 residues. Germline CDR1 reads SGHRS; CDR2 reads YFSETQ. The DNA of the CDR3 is TGCGCCAGCAGCTTGTCTAGCGTTCTCACCGGGGAGCTGTTTTTT. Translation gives CASSLSSVLTGELFF.

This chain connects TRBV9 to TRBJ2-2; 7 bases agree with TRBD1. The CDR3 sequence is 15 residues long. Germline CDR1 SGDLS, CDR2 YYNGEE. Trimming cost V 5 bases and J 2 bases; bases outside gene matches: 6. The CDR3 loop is CASRAGTENTGELFF. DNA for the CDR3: TGTGCCAGCAGAGCCGGGACAGAAAACACCGGGGAGCTGTTTTTT.